This T cell receptor (beta chain) comes out of a study of cytomegalovirus exposure and HLA in healthy donors. Study findings and constraints: TCR beta sequences reportedly predicted most subjects' HLA-A and HLA-B alleles accurately.

The PCR had 60 Vbeta and 13 Jbeta primers. Per the study methods: In a later analysis, approximately 80 million unique TCR beta chains included roughly 11 million shared by two or more donors. The protocol was immunoSEQ multiplex PCR, while the TCRdb copy is restricted to in-frame clones and leaves out a portion. That table supplies the V and J calls and clone size; D and trimming were determined from the DNA. The top ten hold 0.098% of the sample, which has 200,000 or so clones, 82% seen once. On this clone itself: Its antigen is as yet unknown.

The sequence was obtained from a boy aged 2 to 9 in good health and CMV-seronegative. The material sequenced was PBMCs.

The CDR3 DNA is TGTGCCAGCAGTATAGTACCCGGGGACACTGAAGCTTTCTTT. This translates into CASSIVPGDTEAFF. This chain joins TRBV7-2 and TRBJ1-1; D unresolved. This CDR3 has 14 residues. The germline V gene has CDR1 SGHTA and CDR2 FQGNSA. V lost 6 bases and J lost 3, with 14 bases in between.